A single sample is the source of the 12 T cell receptor beta chains below, sequenced in a study of human T cells and chemical hapten exposure. The time point is: patch test 2, 6 weeks after DPC sensitization. Noted treatment: therapeutic diphenylcyclopropenone sensitization with weekly scalp DPC. TCRdb independently ran MiXCR on the RACE reads; one entry per CDR3 protein. The profile shows roughly 140,000 distinct CDR3 sequences, 10% to 15% of them singletons. Sequences were derived from whole blood, sampled in connection with sensitization to the hapten diphenylcyclopropenone (DPC). The origin of the receptors is a woman aged 45-65 years with alopecia areata. Some clones in this sample may be carry-over from other donors' samples.

The chain carries TRBV20-1 and TRBJ2-7; D is perhaps TRBD1 (6 bases). CDR3 length: 17 amino acids. V shed 1 base and J shed 0 bases, with 19 bases lying between them. Per the germline V gene, CDR1 is DFQATT and CDR2 is SNEGSKA (reference sequence). As DNA, the CDR3 is TGCAGTGCTAGAGGTCCCTTTGGCAGGGGTCGCTCCTACGAGCAGTACTTC. Its protein product is CSARGPFGRGRSYEQYF.

This clonotype was seen repeatedly, ten times or more. V is TRBV6-5 and J is TRBJ1-2; TRBD1 agrees at 7 bases. The CDR3 has 14 residues. Germline lookup yields CDR1 MNHEY and CDR2 SVGAGI. V lost 6 bases and J lost 2; bases outside the gene matches: 6. The CDR3 DNA reads as TGTGCCAGCAGGGAACAGGGGACCAACTATGGCTACACCTTC. Protein product: CASREQGTNYGYTF.

The V call is TRBV30, the J call TRBJ2-5; D unresolved. CDR1 and CDR2 from the germline V gene are GTSNPN and SVGIG (reference sequence). The germline V and J ends were trimmed by 0 bases and 3 bases, with 8 bases remaining between them. The CDR3 extends over 13 amino acids. Here the CDR3 reads CAWSVRTEETQYF. The CDR3 nucleotides are TGTGCCTGGAGTGTACGGACGGAAGAGACCCAGTACTTC. Filled out from reference TRBV30 and TRBJ2-5, the complete variable domain reads SQTIHQWPATLVQPVGSPLSLECTVEGTSNPNLYWYRQAAGRGLQLLFYSVGIGQISSEVPQNLSASRPQDRQFILSSKKLLLSDSGFYLCAWSVRTEETQYFGPGTRLLVL.

The sample holds many counts of this clonotype. The chain has TRBV7-8 and TRBJ1-2; no firm D call. Germline assignment: CDR1 SGHVS and CDR2 FQNEAQ. The CDR3 runs 14 residues. Trimming cost V 1 base and J 7 bases, with 13 bases left between them. The CDR3 bases are TGTGCCAGCAGCTTAGACGTCAGAACTCCTGGCTACACCTTC. This encodes CASSLDVRTPGYTF.

The chain joins TRBV12-3 or TRBV12-4 to TRBJ2-3; D not resolved. V dropped 7 bases and J dropped 2 bases, with 1 base sitting between them. CDR3 length: 10 residues. The DNA of the CDR3 is TGTGCCAGCAACACAGATACGCAGTATTTT. Amino acid sequence: CASNTDTQYF.

In its sample, this clonotype was seen a few times. The gene calls are TRBV12-3 or TRBV12-4 and TRBJ1-5, with D possibly matching TRBD1 (5 bases). V lost 7 bases and J lost 0, with 19 bases in between. This CDR3 contains 17 residues. The CDR3: CASTYRGTENSNQPQHF. The CDR3 nucleotides read TGTGCCAGCACCTACCGGGGGACCGAGAATAGCAATCAGCCCCAGCATTTT.

The table lists this clonotype with a few counts. The chain's CDR3 is CSVSRSGANVLTF. DNA for the CDR3: TGCAGCGTTTCCCGCTCTGGGGCCAACGTCCTGACTTTC. V usage is TRBV29-1 and J usage is TRBJ2-6; no firm D call. V lost 5 bases, J lost 0 bases, and 5 bases lay in between. Per germline, CDR1 SQVTM and CDR2 ANQGSEA. The CDR3 totals 13 residues.

Comments on this clonotype: Given a much more abundant clone one base away, this may be a read error. The V and J genes are TRBV18 and TRBJ2-7; D ambiguous. CDR3 length: 13 amino acids. V lost 3 bases, J lost 5 bases, and 11 bases lay in between. Per the germline V gene, CDR1 is KGHSH and CDR2 is LQKENI. In DNA, the CDR3 is TGTGCCAGCTCACCCAGCCTATACGACGAGCAGTACTTC. The encoded protein is CASSPSLYDEQYF.

This clonotype was counted between two and nine times. The V call is TRBV5-5, the J call TRBJ2-1; no definite D call. V was trimmed by 4 bases and J by 7 bases, leaving 12 bases between them. This CDR3 contains 13 residues. Germline CDR1 reads SGHKS; CDR2 reads YYEKEE (reference sequence). The CDR3 protein is CASSPPRGNEQFF. CDR3 DNA sequence: TGTGCCAGCAGCCCCCCACGAGGAAATGAGCAGTTCTTC.

This chain uses TRBV6-1 with TRBJ1-5, with D hard to call. V dropped 2 bases and J dropped 3 bases, with 5 bases sitting between them. This CDR3 region has 13 residues. Per the germline V gene, CDR1 is MNHNS and CDR2 is SASEGT. The CDR3 sequence: CASSEQLNQPQHF. CDR3 coding DNA: TGTGCCAGCAGTGAACAGCTCAATCAGCCCCAGCATTTT.

Concerning this clonotype: A read error may produce the germline difference seen at one junction end. This chain uses TRBV5-1 with TRBJ2-3; 8 bases are shared with TRBD2. Germline loops: CDR1 SGHRS, CDR2 YFSETQ. CDR3 length: 16 amino acids. The CDR3, as DNA: TGCGCCAGCAACCCCCGGGGGGGTTTTGGTACAGATACGCAGAATTTT. This encodes CASNPRGGFGTDTQNF.

This clonotype was seen a few times. The chain recombines TRBV3-1 with TRBJ2-1, with 9 bases aligning to TRBD2. V lost 2 bases and J lost 9; bases outside the gene matches: 17. Germline V CDR1 and CDR2: LGHDT, YNNKEL (reference sequence). The CDR3 length is 18 residues. The chain's CDR3 is CASSQLPPAGLAEAEQFF. The CDR3 coding sequence is TGTGCCAGCAGCCAACTTCCCCCCGCGGGACTAGCAGAGGCTGAGCAGTTCTTC.